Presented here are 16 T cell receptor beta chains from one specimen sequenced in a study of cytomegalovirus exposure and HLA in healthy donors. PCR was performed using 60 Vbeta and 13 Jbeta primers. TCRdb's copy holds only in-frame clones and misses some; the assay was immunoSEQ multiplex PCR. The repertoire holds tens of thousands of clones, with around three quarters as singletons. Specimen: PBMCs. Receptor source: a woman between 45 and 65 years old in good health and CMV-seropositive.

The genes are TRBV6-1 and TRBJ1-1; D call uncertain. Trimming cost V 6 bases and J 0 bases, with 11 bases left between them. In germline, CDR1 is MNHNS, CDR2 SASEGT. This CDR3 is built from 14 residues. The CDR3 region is CASRLEVMNTEAFF. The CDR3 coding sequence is TGTGCCAGCAGGTTAGAGGTGATGAACACTGAAGCTTTCTTT.

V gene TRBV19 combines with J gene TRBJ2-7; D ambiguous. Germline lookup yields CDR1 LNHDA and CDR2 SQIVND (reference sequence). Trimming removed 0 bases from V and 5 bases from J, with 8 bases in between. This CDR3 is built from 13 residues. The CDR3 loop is CASSIDPSNEQYF. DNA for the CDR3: TGTGCCAGTAGTATAGATCCATCCAACGAGCAGTACTTC.

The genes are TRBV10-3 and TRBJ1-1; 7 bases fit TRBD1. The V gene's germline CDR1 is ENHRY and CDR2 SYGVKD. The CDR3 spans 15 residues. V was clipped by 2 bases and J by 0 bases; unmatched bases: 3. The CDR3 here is CAISEPGTVNTEAFF. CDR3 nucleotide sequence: TGTGCCATCAGTGAGCCCGGGACAGTGAACACTGAAGCTTTCTTT.

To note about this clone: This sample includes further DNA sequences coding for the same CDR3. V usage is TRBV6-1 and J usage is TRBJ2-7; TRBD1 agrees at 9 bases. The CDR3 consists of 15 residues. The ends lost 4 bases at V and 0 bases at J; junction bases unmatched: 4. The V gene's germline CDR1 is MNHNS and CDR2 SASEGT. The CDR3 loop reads CASSGGQGSSYEQYF. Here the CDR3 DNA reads TGTGCCAGCAGTGGAGGACAGGGGAGCTCCTACGAGCAGTACTTC.

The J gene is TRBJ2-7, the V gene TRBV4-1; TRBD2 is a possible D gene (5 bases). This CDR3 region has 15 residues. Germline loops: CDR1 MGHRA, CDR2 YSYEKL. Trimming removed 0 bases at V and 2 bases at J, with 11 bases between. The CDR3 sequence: CASSQDWAGTYEQYF. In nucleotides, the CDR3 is TGCGCCAGCAGCCAAGATTGGGCCGGGACCTACGAGCAGTACTTC.

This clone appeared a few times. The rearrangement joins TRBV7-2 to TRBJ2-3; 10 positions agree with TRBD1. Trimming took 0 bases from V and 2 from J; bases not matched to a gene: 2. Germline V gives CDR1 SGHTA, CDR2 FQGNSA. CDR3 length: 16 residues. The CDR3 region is CASSLAGQGITDTQYF. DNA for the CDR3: TGTGCCAGCAGCTTAGCGGGACAGGGGATCACAGATACGCAGTATTTT.

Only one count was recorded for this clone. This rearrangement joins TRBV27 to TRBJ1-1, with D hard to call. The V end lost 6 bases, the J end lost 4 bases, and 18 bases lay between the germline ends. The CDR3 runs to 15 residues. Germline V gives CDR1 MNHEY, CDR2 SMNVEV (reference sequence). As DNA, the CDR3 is TGTGCCAGCAGCCCCACGCCTTCTGCGGGCACTGAAGCTTTCTTT. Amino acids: CASSPTPSAGTEAFF.

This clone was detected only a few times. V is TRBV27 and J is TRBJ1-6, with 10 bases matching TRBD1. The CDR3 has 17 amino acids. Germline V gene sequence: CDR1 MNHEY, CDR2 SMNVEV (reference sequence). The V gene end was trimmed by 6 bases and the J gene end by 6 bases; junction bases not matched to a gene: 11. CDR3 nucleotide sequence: TGTGCCAGCAGAATATTGTTCGGGACAGGGGTTAATTCACCCCTCCACTTT. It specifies CASRILFGTGVNSPLHF.

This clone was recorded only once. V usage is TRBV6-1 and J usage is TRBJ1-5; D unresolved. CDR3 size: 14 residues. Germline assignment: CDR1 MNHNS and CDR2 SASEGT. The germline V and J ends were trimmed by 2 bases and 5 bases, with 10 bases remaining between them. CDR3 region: CASSERRQDQPQHF. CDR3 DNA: TGTGCCAGCAGTGAAAGGAGGCAGGATCAGCCCCAGCATTTT.

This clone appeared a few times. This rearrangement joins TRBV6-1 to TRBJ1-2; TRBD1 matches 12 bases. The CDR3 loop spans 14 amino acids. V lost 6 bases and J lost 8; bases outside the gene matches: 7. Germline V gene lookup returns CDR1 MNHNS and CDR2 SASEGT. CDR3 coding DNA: TGTGCCAGCAGCGTGGGACAGGGGGCGGGGGGCTACACCTTC. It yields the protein CASSVGQGAGGYTF.

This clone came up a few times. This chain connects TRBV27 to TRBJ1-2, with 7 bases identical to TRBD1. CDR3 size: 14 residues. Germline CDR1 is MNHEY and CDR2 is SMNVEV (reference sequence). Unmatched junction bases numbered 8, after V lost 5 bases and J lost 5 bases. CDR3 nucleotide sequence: TGTGCCAGCAGTCCTTCAGGGGGTGGGTATGGCTACACCTTC. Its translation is CASSPSGGGYGYTF.

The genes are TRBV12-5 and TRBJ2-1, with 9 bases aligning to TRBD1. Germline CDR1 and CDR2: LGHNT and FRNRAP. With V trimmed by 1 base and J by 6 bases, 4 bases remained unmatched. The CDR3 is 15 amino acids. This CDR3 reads CASGLGGTGSNEQFF. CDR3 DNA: TGTGCTAGTGGTTTGGGGGGGACAGGGTCCAATGAGCAGTTCTTC.

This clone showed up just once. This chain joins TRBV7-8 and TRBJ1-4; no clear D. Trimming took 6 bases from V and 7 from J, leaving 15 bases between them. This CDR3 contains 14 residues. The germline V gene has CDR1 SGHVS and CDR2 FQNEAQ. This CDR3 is CASRLGRQAEKLFF. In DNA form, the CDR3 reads TGTGCCAGCAGGTTGGGTCGGCAGGCTGAAAAACTGTTTTTT.

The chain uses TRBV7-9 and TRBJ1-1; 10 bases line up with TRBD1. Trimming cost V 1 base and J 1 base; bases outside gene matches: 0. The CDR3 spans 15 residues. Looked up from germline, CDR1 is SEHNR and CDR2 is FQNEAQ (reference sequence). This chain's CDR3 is CASSLGTGGNTEAFF. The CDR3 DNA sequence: TGTGCCAGCAGCTTAGGGACAGGGGGGAACACTGAAGCTTTCTTT.

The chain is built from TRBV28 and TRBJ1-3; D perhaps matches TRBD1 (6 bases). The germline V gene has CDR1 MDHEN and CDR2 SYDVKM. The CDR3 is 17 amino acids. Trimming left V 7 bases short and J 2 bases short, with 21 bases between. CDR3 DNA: TGTGCCAGCACAACTAGGTGGGGGCGCTTAGCTGGAAACACCATATATTTT. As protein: CASTTRWGRLAGNTIYF.

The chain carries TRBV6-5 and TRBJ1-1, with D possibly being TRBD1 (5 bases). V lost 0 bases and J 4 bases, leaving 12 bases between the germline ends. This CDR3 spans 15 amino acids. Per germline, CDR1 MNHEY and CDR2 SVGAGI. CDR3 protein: CASSYSGGWGTEAFF. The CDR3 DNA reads TGTGCCAGCAGTTACTCCGGGGGTTGGGGCACTGAAGCTTTCTTT.